The entry that follows covers one TCR beta chain sequence. Its antigen is unknown. Germline values: CDR1 SQVTM, CDR2 ANQGSEA. This CDR3 contains 10 residues. V was cut by 3 bases and J by 11 bases, with 7 bases left in between. Profiling relied on immunoSEQ multiplex PCR, and the TCRdb table lists in-frame clones only, not all of them. The data contain some 65,000 clones, around 81% of them singletons. This specimen belongs to a study of identifying expanded T cells in peripheral blood. Regarding the study as a whole: Across healthy donors, higher total template counts meant significantly greater two-week count variance. Technical replicates showed roughly 1.2 changed clones; two weeks about 16.4; four weeks 19.

No infections or other immune events were documented during collection. The receptor was derived from a person aged 18 to 70 in good health. The sequenced sample consisted of blood. This chain joins TRBV29-1 and TRBJ1-4; D possibly corresponds to TRBD1 (5 bases). The CDR3 sequence: CSVEEGKLFF. The CDR3, as DNA: TGCAGCGTTGAGGAGGGGAAACTGTTTTTT. The full variable domain, its missing parts supplied by reference TRBV29-1 and TRBJ1-4, is SAVISQKPSRDICQRGTSLTIQCQVDSQVTMMFWYRQQPGQSLTLIATANQGSEATYESGFVIDKFPISRPNLTFSTLTVSNMSPEDSSIYLCSVEEGKLFFGSGTQLSVL.